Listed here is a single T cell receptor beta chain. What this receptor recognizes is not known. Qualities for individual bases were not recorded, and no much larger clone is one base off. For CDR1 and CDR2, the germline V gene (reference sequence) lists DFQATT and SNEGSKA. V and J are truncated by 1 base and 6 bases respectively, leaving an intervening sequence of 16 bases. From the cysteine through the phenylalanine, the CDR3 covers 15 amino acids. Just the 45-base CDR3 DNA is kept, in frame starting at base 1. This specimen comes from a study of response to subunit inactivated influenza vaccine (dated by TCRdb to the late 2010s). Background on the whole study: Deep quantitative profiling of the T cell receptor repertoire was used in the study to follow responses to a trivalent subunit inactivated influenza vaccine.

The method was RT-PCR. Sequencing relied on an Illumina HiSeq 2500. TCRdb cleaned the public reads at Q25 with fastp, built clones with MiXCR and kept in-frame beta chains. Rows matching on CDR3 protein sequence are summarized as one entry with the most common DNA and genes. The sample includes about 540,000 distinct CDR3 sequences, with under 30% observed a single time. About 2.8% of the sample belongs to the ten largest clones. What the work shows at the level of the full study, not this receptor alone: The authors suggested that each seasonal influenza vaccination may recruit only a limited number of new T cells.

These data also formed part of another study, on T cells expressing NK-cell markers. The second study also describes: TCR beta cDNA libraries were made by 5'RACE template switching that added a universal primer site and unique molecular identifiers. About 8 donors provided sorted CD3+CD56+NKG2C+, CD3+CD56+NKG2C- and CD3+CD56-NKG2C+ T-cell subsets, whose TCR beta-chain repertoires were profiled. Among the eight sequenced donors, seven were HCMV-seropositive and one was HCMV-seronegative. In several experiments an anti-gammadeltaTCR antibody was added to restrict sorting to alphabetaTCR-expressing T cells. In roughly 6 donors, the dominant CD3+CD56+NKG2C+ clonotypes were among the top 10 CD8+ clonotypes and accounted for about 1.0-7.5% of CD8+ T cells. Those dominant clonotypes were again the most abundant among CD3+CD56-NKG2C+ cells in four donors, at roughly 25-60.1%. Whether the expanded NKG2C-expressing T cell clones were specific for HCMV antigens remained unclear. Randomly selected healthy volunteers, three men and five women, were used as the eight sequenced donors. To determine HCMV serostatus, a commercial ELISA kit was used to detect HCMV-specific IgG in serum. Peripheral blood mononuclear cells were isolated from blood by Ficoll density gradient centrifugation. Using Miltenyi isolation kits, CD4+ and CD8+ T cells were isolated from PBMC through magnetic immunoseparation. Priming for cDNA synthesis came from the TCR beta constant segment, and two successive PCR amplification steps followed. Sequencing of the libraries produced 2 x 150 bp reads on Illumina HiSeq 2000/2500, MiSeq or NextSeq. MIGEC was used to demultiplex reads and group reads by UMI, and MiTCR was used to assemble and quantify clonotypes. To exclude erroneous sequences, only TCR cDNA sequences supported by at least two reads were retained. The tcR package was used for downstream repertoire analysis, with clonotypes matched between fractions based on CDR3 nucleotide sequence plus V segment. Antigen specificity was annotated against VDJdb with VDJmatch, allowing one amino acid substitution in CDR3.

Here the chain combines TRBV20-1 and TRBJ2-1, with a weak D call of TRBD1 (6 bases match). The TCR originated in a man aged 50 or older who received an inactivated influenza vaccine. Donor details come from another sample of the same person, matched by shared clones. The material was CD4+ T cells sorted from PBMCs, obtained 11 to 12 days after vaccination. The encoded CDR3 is CSARVRTATSNEQFF. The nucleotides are TGCAGTGCTAGAGTAAGGACAGCCACTTCCAATGAGCAGTTCTTC.